This T cell receptor (beta chain) was obtained from a study of blood T cell repertoires in COVID-19. Profiling relied on immunoSEQ multiplex PCR, and the TCRdb table lists in-frame clones only, not all of them. The table records 150,000 or so clones, more than 75% of them present only once. Germline CDR1 is SNHLY and CDR2 is FYNNEI. This CDR3 has 14 amino acids. Trimming left V 7 bases short and J 8 bases short, with 18 bases between. The chain uses TRBV2 and TRBJ2-1; D is undetermined. The sequencing sample was made of peripheral blood. The TCR comes from a man at least 80 years old with acute or convalescent COVID-19. In DNA, the CDR3 is TGTGCCAGCACCCTCCGAGTGACATTTCATGAGCAGTTCTTC. Translated: CASTLRVTFHEQFF.